Listed here are 18 T cell receptor beta chains from one sample, sequenced in a study of cytomegalovirus exposure and HLA in healthy donors. The PCR was carried out with 60 Vbeta primers and 13 Jbeta primers. Some clones are missing from TCRdb's copy, which holds only in-frame ones; the method was immunoSEQ multiplex PCR. There are over 150,000 clones in the sample; 80% occur only once, and approximately 2.2% lies in the top ten. Sample: PBMCs. Receptors originate from a male donor in good health and CMV-seronegative.

The chain employs TRBV5-6 and TRBJ1-5; TRBD1 might be the D (5 bases). Per the germline V gene, CDR1 is SGHDT and CDR2 is YYEEEE. With 4 bases removed from V and 7 bases from J, the gap between germline ends came to 12 bases. CDR3 length: 13 amino acids. In DNA, the CDR3 is TGTGCCAGCAGCCTTCAGCGGGGGCAGCCCCAGCATTTT. As protein: CASSLQRGQPQHF.

J is TRBJ1-1 and V is TRBV18; the match to TRBD1 covers 9 bases. CDR1 and CDR2 (germline): KGHSH, LQKENI. This CDR3 region has 16 residues. The junction had 8 bases not matched to a gene; V was cut back by 6 bases and J by 0 bases. The CDR3 nucleotides are TGTGCCAGCTCTCAAGGGACAGGGTTCATGAACACTGAAGCTTTCTTT. It specifies CASSQGTGFMNTEAFF.

V usage is TRBV5-1 and J usage is TRBJ1-2; 10 positions match TRBD1. The germline V gene encodes CDR1 SGHRS and CDR2 YFSETQ. Trimming cost V 4 bases and J 8 bases; bases outside gene matches: 5. This CDR3 region has 13 residues. CDR3 amino acids: CASSRQGAHGYTF. In DNA form, the CDR3 reads TGCGCCAGCAGCCGACAGGGGGCTCACGGCTACACCTTC.

The chain has TRBV5-4 and TRBJ2-3; possible D gene TRBD1, 5 bases. This CDR3 contains 13 residues. Trimming shortened V by 4 bases and J by 12 bases, and 18 bases separated the two germline ends. Germline V lookup: CDR1 SGHNT, CDR2 YYREEE (reference sequence). The CDR3 is CASSRRTDTRQYF. The CDR3 nucleotides read TGTGCCAGCAGCCGAAGGACGGACACTCGACAGTATTTT.

This chain uses TRBV7-6 with TRBJ2-2, with D possibly TRBD1 on 5 matching bases. CDR1 is SGHVS, CDR2 FNYEAQ, per germline. V dropped 1 base and J dropped 8 bases, with 11 bases sitting between them. The CDR3 length is 14 residues. CDR3 protein: CASSLETGSGELFF. CDR3 bases: TGTGCCAGCAGCTTAGAAACAGGTTCTGGGGAGCTGTTTTTT.

CDR3 DNA sequence: TGTGCCAGCAGCTTAGTTTCAGTCACCGGGGAGCTGTTTTTT. Its protein is CASSLVSVTGELFF. This chain links TRBV7-8 with TRBJ2-2; D gene ambiguous. CDR1 and CDR2 from the germline V gene are SGHVS and FQNEAQ. This CDR3 is 14 amino acids long. Trimming took off 1 base at V and 4 bases at J, with 7 bases between the two ends.

The genes are TRBV6-5 and TRBJ2-5; TRBD1 matches at 9 bases. Matching the DNA end better, TRBJ2-7 makes the J call doubtful. Germline lookup yields CDR1 MNHEY and CDR2 SVGAGI. The CDR3 runs to 13 residues. In nucleotides, the CDR3 is TGTGCCAGCACCCCGGGACAGGGTTACGAGCAGTACTTC. Protein product: CASTPGQGYEQYF.

The chain employs TRBV7-9 and TRBJ2-6, with 8 nucleotides matching TRBD2. Germline assignment: CDR1 SEHNR and CDR2 FQNEAQ (reference sequence). This CDR3 spans 18 amino acids. V lost 5 bases, J lost 2 bases, and 11 bases stayed unmatched. The CDR3 loop reads CASSQRTAGDPGANVLTF. The CDR3 nucleotides are TGTGCCAGCAGCCAGAGGACAGCGGGGGACCCTGGGGCCAACGTCCTGACTTTC.

The genes are TRBV27 and TRBJ1-2; 7 bases are a match to TRBD1. V gave up 1 base and J gave up 5 bases; unmatched junction bases: 1. This CDR3 region has 13 residues. The V gene's germline CDR1 is MNHEY and CDR2 SMNVEV (reference sequence). This CDR3 is CASSLWGQYGYTF. DNA for the CDR3: TGTGCCAGCAGTTTATGGGGACAGTATGGCTACACCTTC.

V and J are TRBV15 and TRBJ1-2; TRBD1 agrees at 7 bases. The germline V gene encodes CDR1 LNHNV and CDR2 YYDKDF (reference sequence). The CDR3 is 15 amino acids. V shed 0 bases, J shed 4 bases, and the junction held 5 bases outside the gene matches. CDR3 nucleotide sequence: TGTGCCACCAGCAGAGAATACAGGGGAGGCTATGGCTACACCTTC. This encodes CATSREYRGGYGYTF.

The J gene is TRBJ2-7, the V gene TRBV6-1; 8 bases match TRBD1. In germline, CDR1 is MNHNS, CDR2 SASEGT. V gave up 4 bases and J gave up 1 base; unmatched junction bases: 3. This CDR3 has 14 amino acids. In nucleotides, the CDR3 is TGTGCCAGCAGTGTACGGACAGGGTCCTACGAGCAGTACTTC. Residues: CASSVRTGSYEQYF.

The gene calls are TRBV11-2 and TRBJ2-7, with a weak D call TRBD1 (6 bases). Germline V lookup: CDR1 SGHAT, CDR2 FQNNGV. V shed 8 bases and J shed 2 bases, with 19 bases lying between them. The CDR3 is 15 residues long. Here the CDR3 reads CASGAVSQGTYEQYF. DNA of the CDR3: TGTGCCAGCGGCGCTGTCTCTCAGGGGACCTACGAGCAGTACTTC. The entire variable domain, with the rest obtained from reference TRBV11-2 and TRBJ2-7, is as follows: EAGVAQSPRYKIIEKRQSVAFWCNPISGHATLYWYQQILGQGPKLLIQFQNNGVVDDSQLPKDRFSAERLKGVDSTLKIQPAKLEDSAVYLCASGAVSQGTYEQYFGPGTRLTVT.

The CDR3 is CASSLEQGSSYEQYF. Here the CDR3 DNA reads TGTGCCAGCAGCTTAGAGCAGGGGTCGAGCTACGAGCAGTACTTC. The rearrangement joins TRBV7-9 to TRBJ2-7, with TRBD1 as a possible D gene (6 bases). This CDR3 comprises 15 residues. The ends were cut back, 1 base at V and 3 bases at J, with 13 bases in the middle. Germline V lookup: CDR1 SEHNR, CDR2 FQNEAQ (reference sequence).

The genes are TRBV2 and TRBJ1-2; D is possibly TRBD1 (5 bases). V dropped 8 bases and J dropped 1 base, with 11 bases sitting between them. The CDR3 extends over 13 amino acids. Germline CDR1 and CDR2: SNHLY and FYNNEI. The CDR3 DNA reads as TGTGCCAGCGGAGGGACTTATAACTATGGCTACACCTTC. Its translation: CASGGTYNYGYTF.

This clone appeared a single time. The chain employs TRBV5-1 and TRBJ2-3; TRBD1 matches at 8 bases. CDR1 is SGHRS and CDR2 is YFSETQ in the germline V gene. J lost 0 bases, V lost 1 base, and 4 bases had no gene match. This CDR3 is built from 16 residues. This chain's CDR3 is CASSLRTGTSTDTQYF. CDR3 bases: TGCGCCAGCAGCTTGCGGACAGGGACTAGCACAGATACGCAGTATTTT. Full variable domain (remainder filled in from reference TRBV5-1 and TRBJ2-3): KAGVTQTPRYLIKTRGQQVTLSCSPISGHRSVSWYQQTPGQGLQFLFEYFSETQRNKGNFPGRFSGRQFSNSRSEMNVSTLELGDSALYLCASSLRTGTSTDTQYFGPGTRLTVL.

The rearrangement joins TRBV6-5 to TRBJ1-3, with 10 bases identical to TRBD1. The trim removed 8 bases at V and 4 bases at J, leaving 5 bases unmatched. Germline assignment: CDR1 MNHEY and CDR2 SVGAGI. The CDR3 runs to 14 residues. The CDR3 nucleotides are TGTGCCAGCGGCGACAGGGGGCCCGGAAACACCATATATTTT. This codes for CASGDRGPGNTIYF.

The V gene is TRBV6-1, the J gene TRBJ2-5, with D possibly TRBD2 on 6 matching bases. There are 15 residues in the CDR3. V was pared by 5 bases and J by 0 bases, with 13 bases between. Germline V gives CDR1 MNHNS, CDR2 SASEGT. The CDR3 bases are TGTGCCAGCAGTACCCCACGGGGGAACCAAGAGACCCAGTACTTC. Amino acid sequence: CASSTPRGNQETQYF.

This rearrangement joins TRBV20-1 to TRBJ1-1; D is unclear. This CDR3 contains 11 residues. V dropped 6 bases and J dropped 5 bases, with 10 bases sitting between them. In germline, CDR1 is DFQATT, CDR2 SNEGSKA (reference sequence). The CDR3 is CSAPGGTEAFF. The CDR3 DNA sequence: TGCAGTGCGCCGGGCGGGACTGAAGCTTTCTTT.